Listed below are T cell receptor beta chains from one sample, sequenced in a study of blood T cells in healthy people across ages. In TCRdb, the 5' RACE reads were re-called with MiXCR into one record per CDR3 protein. The sample records hundreds of thousands of distinct CDR3 sequences, about 20% being singletons. Sequenced material: blood. The receptors derive from a man between 65 and 80 years old in good health. Each CDR3 is given with its conserved first and last residue. The D gene is left open where the match is weak. Clone size appears in some rows only: once, few, many, or a class for an expanded clone.

cdr3_aa: CASSQQGGASNTGELFF
cdr3_nt: TGTGCCAGCAGCCAGCAGGGGGGGGCTTCGAACACCGGGGAGCTGTTTTTT
j_call: TRBJ2-2
d_call: NA
clone_size: NA
v_call: TRBV5-5

cdr3_aa: CASSRWDRDYGYTF
cdr3_nt: TGTGCCAGCAGCCGCTGGGACAGGGACTATGGCTACACCTTC
j_call: TRBJ1-2
d_call: TRBD1
clone_size: few
v_call: TRBV7-9

cdr3_aa: CACRPQGQGYGYTF
cdr3_nt: TGTGCCTGCAGACCCCAGGGGCAGGGCTATGGCTACACCTTC
j_call: TRBJ1-2
d_call: NA
clone_size: few
v_call: TRBV6-5

cdr3_aa: CASSPGGGDGYTF
cdr3_nt: TGCGCCAGCAGCCCGGGAGGTGGGGACGGCTACACCTTC
j_call: TRBJ1-2
d_call: NA
clone_size: few
v_call: TRBV5-1

cdr3_aa: CASSLGWRSTDTQYF
cdr3_nt: TGTGCCAGCAGCTTAGGATGGAGGAGCACAGATACGCAGTATTTT
j_call: TRBJ2-3
d_call: NA
clone_size: NA
v_call: TRBV13

cdr3_aa: CASSLTMGVNTEAFF
cdr3_nt: TGTGCCAGCAGCTTGACGATGGGGGTAAACACTGAAGCTTTCTTT
j_call: TRBJ1-1
d_call: NA
clone_size: NA
v_call: TRBV7-2

cdr3_aa: CSARGQGTQYNSPLHF
cdr3_nt: TGCAGTGCTAGAGGACAGGGGACGCAATATAATTCACCCCTCCACTTT
j_call: TRBJ1-6
d_call: TRBD1
clone_size: NA
v_call: TRBV20-1

cdr3_aa: CASSPVFGTGDTEAFF
cdr3_nt: TGCGCCAGCAGCCCTGTATTCGGGACAGGGGACACTGAAGCTTTCTTT
j_call: TRBJ1-1
d_call: TRBD1
clone_size: few
v_call: TRBV5-1

cdr3_aa: CASSPPGGGKTQYF
cdr3_nt: TGTGCCAGCAGCCCCCCCGGGGGGGGAAAAACCCAGTACTTC
j_call: TRBJ2-5
d_call: TRBD2
clone_size: many
v_call: TRBV6-5

cdr3_aa: CARSPGQTYNEQFF
cdr3_nt: TGCGCCAGGAGCCCGGGACAGACTTACAATGAGCAGTTCTTC
j_call: TRBJ2-1
d_call: TRBD1
clone_size: few
v_call: TRBV4-1

cdr3_aa: CASSPLAGLSGANVLTF
cdr3_nt: TGTGCCAGCAGTCCGCTAGCGGGACTCTCTGGGGCCAACGTCCTGACTTTC
j_call: TRBJ2-6
d_call: TRBD2
clone_size: few
v_call: TRBV12-3/TRBV12-4

cdr3_aa: CASSPRGQSHQPQHF
cdr3_nt: TGTGCCAGCAGTCCCCGGGGACAGAGTCATCAGCCCCAGCATTTT
j_call: TRBJ1-5
d_call: TRBD1
clone_size: few
v_call: TRBV6-2/TRBV6-3

cdr3_aa: CASSLDEIDTIYF
cdr3_nt: TGTGCCAGCAGCTTAGACGAAATTGACACCATATATTTT
j_call: TRBJ1-3
d_call: NA
clone_size: few
v_call: TRBV7-6

cdr3_aa: CASSEDRGGYIQYF
cdr3_nt: TGTGCCAGCAGTGAGGACAGGGGGGGATACATTCAGTACTTC
j_call: TRBJ2-4
d_call: TRBD1
clone_size: once
v_call: TRBV2

cdr3_aa: CASPPPRIFTDTQYF
cdr3_nt: TGTGCCAGCCCCCCTCCGCGGATCTTCACAGATACGCAGTATTTT
j_call: TRBJ2-3
d_call: NA
clone_size: many
v_call: TRBV28

cdr3_aa: CATRDGENEKLFF
cdr3_nt: TGTGCCACCAGGGACGGAGAAAATGAAAAACTGTTTTTT
j_call: TRBJ1-4
d_call: NA
clone_size: NA
v_call: TRBV10-3

cdr3_aa: CASSLGGRGQETQYF
cdr3_nt: TGTGCCAGCAGCTTAGGAGGGAGGGGCCAAGAGACCCAGTACTTC
j_call: TRBJ2-5
d_call: TRBD2
clone_size: few
v_call: TRBV7-2

cdr3_aa: CASSQDTAGAGSYEQYF
cdr3_nt: TGCGCCAGCAGCCAAGATACCGCCGGGGCAGGGTCCTACGAGCAGTACTTC
j_call: TRBJ2-7
d_call: NA
clone_size: NA
v_call: TRBV4-1

cdr3_aa: CASSPSAGSLADTQYF
cdr3_nt: TGTGCCAGCTCACCGTCAGCCGGGAGTCTAGCAGATACGCAGTATTTT
j_call: TRBJ2-3
d_call: NA
clone_size: few
v_call: TRBV18

cdr3_aa: CASSLGPEFGAFF
cdr3_nt: TGTGCCAGCAGCTTAGGCCCAGAATTTGGAGCTTTCTTT
j_call: TRBJ1-1
d_call: NA
clone_size: NA
v_call: TRBV13

cdr3_aa: CASSLDSGDNNEQFF
cdr3_nt: TGCGCCAGCAGCTTGGATAGCGGGGACAACAATGAGCAGTTCTTC
j_call: TRBJ2-1
d_call: TRBD2
clone_size: few
v_call: TRBV5-1

cdr3_aa: CASTVTSGGAYEQYF
cdr3_nt: TGTGCCAGCACCGTGACTAGCGGGGGTGCCTACGAGCAGTACTTC
j_call: TRBJ2-7
d_call: TRBD2
clone_size: few
v_call: TRBV12-3/TRBV12-4

cdr3_aa: CASSFQKGGRGSSGANVLTF
cdr3_nt: TGTGCCAGCAGTTTTCAGAAGGGGGGCCGAGGTTCCTCTGGGGCCAACGTCCTGACTTTC
j_call: TRBJ2-6
d_call: NA
clone_size: NA
v_call: TRBV28

cdr3_aa: CASSQDLALAVGKLFF
cdr3_nt: TGCGCCAGCAGCCAAGACCTGGCCCTGGCGGTGGGAAAACTGTTTTTT
j_call: TRBJ1-4
d_call: NA
clone_size: few
v_call: TRBV4-1

cdr3_aa: CATSRATGPYYGYTF
cdr3_nt: TGTGCCACCAGCAGAGCTACAGGGCCCTACTATGGCTACACCTTC
j_call: TRBJ1-2
d_call: NA
clone_size: few
v_call: TRBV15

cdr3_aa: CAWSSVGRRDTQYF
cdr3_nt: TGTGCCTGGAGTTCGGTTGGGCGGAGAGATACGCAGTATTTT
j_call: TRBJ2-3
d_call: NA
clone_size: NA
v_call: TRBV30

cdr3_aa: CASSLVPGRETEAFF
cdr3_nt: TGCGCCAGCAGCTTGGTTCCGGGAAGGGAAACTGAAGCTTTCTTT
j_call: TRBJ1-1
d_call: NA
clone_size: few
v_call: TRBV5-1

cdr3_aa: CASSTAAGRANEKLFF
cdr3_nt: TGTGCCAGCAGCACCGCCGCAGGGAGGGCTAATGAAAAACTGTTTTTT
j_call: TRBJ1-4
d_call: NA
clone_size: few
v_call: TRBV11-2